One and the same sample provided the 25 T cell receptor beta chains below, sequenced in a study of blood T cell repertoires in COVID-19. The method was immunoSEQ multiplex PCR; TCRdb's version includes in-frame clones alone and lacks a portion of them. In the table there are roughly 100,000 clones, 80% to 95% of which are singletons. The source material was peripheral blood. These TCRs come from a man younger than 30 with acute or convalescent COVID-19.

This clone was detected once. The V and J genes are TRBV9 and TRBJ1-1; the match to TRBD1 covers 11 bases. V dropped 4 bases and J dropped 0; count of bases not matched to a gene: 8. The CDR3 consists of 17 residues. Germline V CDR1 and CDR2: SGDLS, YYNGEE. The CDR3 loop is CASSPRDRGYMNTEAFF. The DNA for the CDR3 is TGTGCCAGCAGCCCCCGGGACAGGGGGTATATGAACACTGAAGCTTTCTTT.

The gene calls are TRBV18 and TRBJ1-4; D remains unclear. Germline CDR1 KGHSH, CDR2 LQKENI. V gave up 2 bases and J gave up 8 bases, with 12 bases separating them. CDR3 length: 14 residues. The CDR3 sequence: CASSPTGSDEKLFF. CDR3 bases: TGTGCCAGCTCACCAACGGGGTCCGACGAAAAACTGTTTTTT.

The chain has TRBV6-5 and TRBJ1-3; D is unclear. This CDR3 is built from 13 residues. V was pared by 4 bases and J by 3 bases, with 7 bases between. CDR1 and CDR2 (germline): MNHEY, SVGAGI. DNA for the CDR3: TGTGCCAGCAGTTCGGGTCGTGGAAACACCATATATTTT. Translating gives CASSSGRGNTIYF.

The V call is TRBV10-3, the J call TRBJ2-7; 11 positions agree with TRBD2. Trimming took 4 bases from V and 3 from J; bases not matched to a gene: 5. This CDR3 has 15 amino acids. Germline CDR1 is ENHRY and CDR2 is SYGVKD. The CDR3 sequence is CAISVPGLAVYEQYF. In DNA form, the CDR3 reads TGTGCCATCAGTGTGCCGGGACTAGCGGTCTACGAGCAGTACTTC.

The V call is TRBV6-5, the J call TRBJ1-1, with D unclear. Germline V gene lookup returns CDR1 MNHEY and CDR2 SVGAGI. Trimming stripped 3 bases from V and 5 bases from J, with 19 bases between. This CDR3 is built from 16 residues. As DNA, the CDR3 is TGTGCCAGCAGTTATAAAGTGGTTATGCGGCTTACTGAAGCTTTCTTT. It translates to CASSYKVVMRLTEAFF.

This rearrangement joins TRBV27 to TRBJ1-6; perhaps TRBD1 as D (5 bases). Germline assignment: CDR1 MNHEY and CDR2 SMNVEV (reference sequence). CDR3 length equals 16 residues. V lost 5 bases, J lost 2 bases, and 13 bases lay in between. The CDR3 region is CASSRPQGTYNSPLHF. The CDR3, as DNA: TGTGCCAGCAGTCGTCCCCAGGGAACCTATAATTCACCCCTCCACTTT.

This clone turned up a few times. The chain has TRBV5-6 and TRBJ1-1; D is possibly TRBD1 (6 bases). Germline V gene sequence: CDR1 SGHDT, CDR2 YYEEEE. The CDR3 has 14 residues. The ends were cut back, 3 bases at V and 4 bases at J, with 13 bases in the middle. In nucleotides, the CDR3 is TGTGCCAGCAGCTGGGGACACCTCGGCACTGAAGCTTTCTTT. Translated, it gives CASSWGHLGTEAFF.

This clone was seen just once. V is TRBV5-1 and J is TRBJ1-1; TRBD1 matches 8 bases. This CDR3 spans 15 amino acids. J lost 0 bases, V lost 1 base, and 2 bases had no gene match. The V gene's germline CDR1 is SGHRS and CDR2 YFSETQ. CDR3 region: CASSLMTGVNTEAFF. CDR3 bases: TGCGCCAGCAGCTTGATGACAGGGGTGAACACTGAAGCTTTCTTT.

The J gene is TRBJ2-7, the V gene TRBV7-8; 10 positions agree with TRBD1. This CDR3 has 16 amino acids. Germline assignment: CDR1 SGHVS and CDR2 FQNEAQ. Trimming at V came to 5 bases and at J to 3 bases, leaving 10 bases not matched to a gene. The CDR3 sequence: CASSITAGTGVYEQYF. The CDR3 region has the DNA TGTGCCAGCAGCATAACAGCCGGGACAGGGGTCTACGAGCAGTACTTC.

Regarding this clone: Other DNA sequences in this sample translate to the same CDR3. The chain is built from TRBV4-1 and TRBJ2-7, with 11 bases matching TRBD1. The CDR3 runs to 14 residues. Germline V CDR1 and CDR2: MGHRA, YSYEKL. Germline trimming cut 3 bases from V and 2 bases from J; bases unmatched to any gene: 0. For the CDR3, the DNA is TGCGCCAGCAGCCAGGGACAGGGGGCCTACGAGCAGTACTTC. This encodes CASSQGQGAYEQYF.

The V call is TRBV7-9, the J call TRBJ1-5; a weak D match, TRBD1 (6 bases). Germline V gives CDR1 SEHNR, CDR2 FQNEAQ (reference sequence). CDR3 length equals 16 residues. Trimming removed 2 bases at V and 6 bases at J, with 17 bases between. The CDR3 DNA follows: TGTGCCAGCAGCTTATCGGGGGGGCAGGGGAGTCAGCCCCAGCATTTT. Amino acids: CASSLSGGQGSQPQHF.

V usage is TRBV24-1 and J usage is TRBJ2-7; D gene unclear. Germline lookup yields CDR1 KGHDR and CDR2 SFDVKD. The CDR3 sequence is 13 residues long. V lost 10 bases to trimming and J lost 2 bases, with 14 bases between them. The CDR3 coding sequence is TGTGCCACGGCCCCAAATCCTCCCTACGAGCAGTACTTC. It is translated as CATAPNPPYEQYF.

V is TRBV3-1 (or the pseudogene TRBV3-2) and J is TRBJ1-4; TRBD1 agrees at 7 bases. Germline trimming cut 5 bases from V and 4 bases from J; bases unmatched to any gene: 4. Germline values: CDR1 LGHDT, CDR2 YNNKEL (reference sequence). The CDR3 length is 14 residues. CDR3: CASSEGQINEKLFF. The DNA of the CDR3 is TGTGCCAGCAGCGAGGGACAGATTAATGAAAAACTGTTTTTT.

The genes are TRBV3-1 (or the pseudogene TRBV3-2) and TRBJ2-4, with D unclear. The CDR3 contains 15 residues. Trimming cost V 1 base and J 0 bases, with 7 bases left between them. Germline loops: CDR1 LGHDT, CDR2 YNNKEL (reference sequence). CDR3 residues: CASSQAGVAKNIQYF. CDR3 nucleotides: TGTGCCAGCAGCCAAGCGGGTGTAGCCAAAAACATTCAGTACTTC.

The chain has TRBV3-1 (or the pseudogene TRBV3-2) and TRBJ2-5; 8 bases line up with TRBD1. CDR1 LGHDT and CDR2 YNNKEL come from the germline V gene (reference sequence). The CDR3 is 16 amino acids. V was pared by 1 base and J by 4 bases, with 8 bases of the junction left unmatched. The CDR3 sequence: CASSQVMGQGAETQYF. The CDR3 coding sequence is TGTGCCAGCAGCCAAGTTATGGGCCAGGGGGCAGAGACCCAGTACTTC.

The chain is built from TRBV5-1 and TRBJ1-1, with a weak D call TRBD1 (5 bases). The CDR3 has 14 residues. V was pared by 2 bases and J by 5 bases, with 13 bases between. Germline assignment: CDR1 SGHRS and CDR2 YFSETQ. CDR3 nucleotide sequence: TGCGCCAGCAGCTTATGGACACCGGAGACTGAAGCTTTCTTT. It translates to CASSLWTPETEAFF.

The chain carries TRBV30 and TRBJ1-1; 9 bases match TRBD1. From germline, CDR1 is GTSNPN and CDR2 SVGIG (reference sequence). V lost 7 bases, J lost 1 base, and 7 bases stayed unmatched. CDR3 size: 14 residues. The CDR3 sequence: CASSTGQGNTEAFF. CDR3 nucleotide sequence: TGTGCCTCATCTACGGGACAGGGGAACACTGAAGCTTTCTTT.

The chain carries TRBV13 and TRBJ2-5; D may be TRBD1 (5 bases). Germline V lookup: CDR1 PRHDT, CDR2 FYEKMQ (reference sequence). Trimming removed 1 base from V and 2 bases from J, with 8 bases in between. This CDR3 region has 14 residues. CDR3 loop: CASSLEAGQETQYF. The CDR3 DNA follows: TGTGCCAGCAGCTTAGAGGCAGGGCAAGAGACCCAGTACTTC.

V and J are TRBV7-2 and TRBJ2-1, with 9 bases matching TRBD2. From germline, CDR1 is SGHTA and CDR2 FQGNSA. This CDR3 contains 16 residues. Trimming cost V 1 base and J 6 bases; bases outside gene matches: 7. DNA for the CDR3: TGTGCCAGCAGCTTAGTTGTAGCGGGGGAGACCAATGAGCAGTTCTTC. Amino acid sequence: CASSLVVAGETNEQFF.

CDR3 coding DNA: TGTGCCACCAGCAGAGATTCGGCAGGGAGGCAGCCCCAGCATTTT. Translation: CATSRDSAGRQPQHF. This sequence joins TRBV15 and TRBJ1-5; possible D gene TRBD1, 5 bases. The V and J ends lost 0 bases and 7 bases respectively, with 13 bases between them. Germline V gene sequence: CDR1 LNHNV, CDR2 YYDKDF (reference sequence). The CDR3 is 15 residues long. The full variable domain, its missing parts supplied by reference TRBV15 and TRBJ1-5, is DAMVIQNPRYQVTQFGKPVTLSCSQTLNHNVMYWYQQKSSQAPKLLFHYYDKDFNNEADTPDNFQSRRPNTSFCFLDIRSPGLGDTAMYLCATSRDSAGRQPQHFGDGTRLSIL.

This chain connects TRBV9 to TRBJ1-3; TRBD1 matches 9 bases. Losses at the gene ends were 0 bases for V and 0 bases for J; bases not matched to a gene: 4. The CDR3 runs 17 residues. CDR1 is SGDLS, CDR2 YYNGEE, per germline. CDR3 in amino acids: CASSVEGTGFSGNTIYF. In nucleotides, the CDR3 is TGTGCCAGCAGCGTAGAAGGGACAGGGTTCTCTGGAAACACCATATATTTT.

This clone appeared a single time. The genes are TRBV18 and TRBJ2-3; possible D gene TRBD2, 6 bases. Germline V gene lookup returns CDR1 KGHSH and CDR2 LQKENI. This CDR3 comprises 15 residues. V gave up 1 base and J gave up 3 bases, with 11 bases separating them. In DNA, the CDR3 is TGTGCCAGCTCACCACGCGGGGATGGGACAGATACGCAGTATTTT. Protein product: CASSPRGDGTDTQYF.

The chain employs TRBV11-2 and TRBJ1-1, with D maybe TRBD1 (5 bases). Looked up from germline, CDR1 is SGHAT and CDR2 is FQNNGV. The CDR3 covers 13 residues. Trimming took off 4 bases at V and 5 bases at J, with 11 bases between the two ends. CDR3 sequence reads: CASSYAEGTEAFF. The CDR3 nucleotides are TGTGCCAGCAGCTATGCGGAGGGGACTGAAGCTTTCTTT.

This sequence joins TRBV7-2 and TRBJ2-1, with D perhaps matching TRBD2 (6 bases). Germline assignment: CDR1 SGHTA and CDR2 FQGNSA. CDR3 length equals 12 residues. The V and J ends lost 5 bases and 9 bases respectively, with 11 bases between them. The CDR3 DNA reads TGTGCCAGCAGCCTGGACTACCGTGAGCAGTTCTTC. It is translated as CASSLDYREQFF.

The gene calls are TRBV5-1 and TRBJ1-4, with 8 bases lining up with TRBD1. CDR1 and CDR2 from the germline V gene are SGHRS and YFSETQ. The trim removed 1 base at V and 0 bases at J, leaving 5 bases unmatched. The CDR3 sequence is 17 residues long. The CDR3 protein is CASSLRQGISTNEKLFF. CDR3 DNA sequence: TGCGCCAGCAGCTTGAGACAGGGGATTTCAACTAATGAAAAACTGTTTTTT.